A single sample gave rise to the 14 T cell receptor beta chains below, sequenced in a study of beta chain features in type 1 diabetes (dated by TCRdb to the late 2010s). Libraries were built with the immunoSEQ multiplex PCR assay. All of the isolated RNA was reverse transcribed with the High Capacity cDNA Reverse Transcription Kit, so expressed TCRB transcripts were sequenced. TCRdb's version of the immuneACCESS table is confined to in-frame rearrangements and falls short of the full clone set. An unresolved V gene accounts for under half of the shortfall where checked; the remainder is of unknown origin. The sample table lists roughly 120,000 clones, less than 40% of them with a count of one. The ten largest clones add up to about 0.063% of the sample. The sequenced sample was stem cell memory CD4+ T cells from blood. Read against the paper, the sample's cell subset or site label means: stem cell-like memory CD4+ T cells. These receptors all stem from a woman aged 18-29 years in good health.

The chain links TRBV28 to TRBJ2-1, with D perhaps TRBD2 (6 bases). This CDR3 has 13 amino acids. V was pared by 6 bases and J by 15 bases, with 21 bases between. The germline CDR1 and CDR2 sequences are MDHEN and SYDVKM. The CDR3 protein is CASSPLELGRRFF. Written as DNA, the CDR3 is TGTGCCAGCAGCCCTTTGGAACTAGGGAGGAGGTTCTTC.

This clone was seen a few times. The rearrangement joins TRBV2 to TRBJ1-3, with D unclear. Looked up from germline, CDR1 is SNHLY and CDR2 is FYNNEI. This CDR3 is 15 amino acids long. The ends were cut back, 1 base at V and 2 bases at J, with 9 bases in the middle. This chain's CDR3 is CASSEGPRAGNTIYF. The CDR3 nucleotides are TGTGCCAGCAGTGAAGGGCCGCGGGCTGGAAACACCATATATTTT.

V and J are TRBV10-3 and TRBJ1-5; D gene uncertain. Looked up from germline, CDR1 is ENHRY and CDR2 is SYGVKD. The CDR3 runs 12 residues. Deletions cut 11 bases from V and 2 bases from J, with 10 bases between. CDR3 loop: CAVSTGNQPQHF. In nucleotides, the CDR3 is TGTGCCGTTAGTACCGGCAATCAGCCCCAGCATTTT.

This clone was counted between two and nine times. The rearrangement joins TRBV28 to TRBJ2-7, with 9 bases fitting TRBD2. The germline V gene has CDR1 MDHEN and CDR2 SYDVKM. The V segment lost 3 bases and the J segment 4 bases; nucleotides outside the gene matches: 7. The length of the CDR3 is 15 residues. CDR3 nucleotides: TGTGCCAGCAGTTTGGGGATAGCGGGGGTGTACGAGCAGTACTTC. Translation: CASSLGIAGVYEQYF.

This clone was observed a handful of times. This sequence joins TRBV28 and TRBJ1-1; D gene unclear. Trimming shortened V by 3 bases and J by 4 bases, and 12 bases separated the two germline ends. The V gene's germline CDR1 is MDHEN and CDR2 SYDVKM. CDR3 length: 14 residues. As DNA, the CDR3 is TGTGCCAGCAGTTTTCCCGGGGTTAGCACTGAAGCTTTCTTT. Protein sequence: CASSFPGVSTEAFF.

This chain uses TRBV19 with TRBJ2-7; the D gene is possibly TRBD1 (5 bases). CDR1 is LNHDA, CDR2 SQIVND, per germline (reference sequence). The CDR3 length is 16 residues. Deletions cut 0 bases from V and 0 bases from J, with 12 bases between. The CDR3 here is CASSIDMRQHSYEQYF. The CDR3 DNA follows: TGTGCCAGTAGTATAGATATGCGACAGCACTCCTACGAGCAGTACTTC.

V gene TRBV11-1 combines with J gene TRBJ1-1; the match to TRBD1 covers 8 bases. In germline, CDR1 is SGHAT, CDR2 FQDESV (reference sequence). The CDR3 extends over 12 amino acids. J gave up 7 bases and V 3 bases, and 1 base lay outside the gene matches. CDR3 sequence reads: CASSFDRGEAFF. In DNA, the CDR3 is TGTGCCAGCAGCTTCGACAGGGGTGAAGCTTTCTTT.

CDR3 residues: CASSLQQGTYEQYF. In DNA, the CDR3 is TGTGCCAGCAGCCTCCAACAGGGAACCTACGAGCAGTACTTC. The chain carries TRBV4-2 and TRBJ2-7; D is possibly TRBD1 (6 bases). The CDR3 is 14 residues long. Germline V gives CDR1 LGHNA, CDR2 YNFKEQ. V was cut by 4 bases and J by 2 bases, with 12 bases left in between.

J is TRBJ1-1 and V is TRBV10-3; no firm D call. From germline, CDR1 is ENHRY and CDR2 SYGVKD. CDR3 length: 15 amino acids. Trimming pared 0 bases from V and 6 bases from J, leaving 14 bases between. As DNA, the CDR3 is TGTGCCATCAGTGAGTCTGAAGAGGGTCGCGCTGAAGCTTTCTTT. Amino acid sequence: CAISESEEGRAEAFF.

Only a few counts were recorded for this clone. The chain couples TRBV7-6 to TRBJ2-1; D call uncertain. CDR3 length: 17 amino acids. Germline V gene data show CDR1 as SGHVS and CDR2 as FNYEAQ. Trimming shortened V by 3 bases and J by 0 bases, and 15 bases separated the two germline ends. The CDR3 here is CASSFRPVAASYNEQFF. The CDR3 DNA sequence: TGTGCCAGCAGCTTCCGCCCGGTGGCGGCCTCCTACAATGAGCAGTTCTTC.

Written as DNA, the CDR3 is TGTGCCAGCAGTTTATCTCAGGTGAACACTGAAGCTTTCTTT. Its protein is CASSLSQVNTEAFF. This chain links TRBV28 with TRBJ1-1; D uncertain. V lost 1 base to trimming and J lost 0 bases, with 6 bases between them. The CDR3 length is 14 residues. CDR1 is MDHEN and CDR2 is SYDVKM in the germline V gene.

This clone has a handful of counts. The chain links TRBV4-3 to TRBJ2-3, with 7 bases that match TRBD2. The CDR3 runs 13 residues. Trimming cost V 2 bases and J 7 bases; bases outside gene matches: 3. Germline CDR1 reads LGHNA; CDR2 reads YSLEER. The CDR3 DNA reads TGCGCCAGCAGCCAACTCGGGGGGAATACGCAGTATTTT. It encodes CASSQLGGNTQYF.

The rearrangement links TRBV7-9 to TRBJ2-3; 8 bases are a match to TRBD2. V lost 2 bases, J lost 4 bases, and 11 bases stayed unmatched. The CDR3 consists of 17 residues. The V gene's germline CDR1 is SEHNR and CDR2 FQNEAQ (reference sequence). This CDR3 is CASSLRGLSGGADTQYF. In DNA form, the CDR3 reads TGTGCCAGCAGCTTACGTGGTCTATCGGGAGGGGCAGATACGCAGTATTTT. Full variable domain (remainder filled in from reference TRBV7-9 and TRBJ2-3): DTGVSQNPRHKITKRGQNVTFRCDPISEHNRLYWYRQTLGQGPEFLTYFQNEAQLEKSRLLSDRFSAERPKGSFSTLEIQRTEQGDSAMYLCASSLRGLSGGADTQYFGPGTRLTVL.

This clone has a handful of counts. The chain carries TRBV11-2 and TRBJ1-2; weak D call: TRBD1 (5 bases). V lost 5 bases, J lost 3 bases, and 13 bases lay in between. Germline lookup yields CDR1 SGHAT and CDR2 FQNNGV. The CDR3 is made up of 14 amino acids. The CDR3 nucleotides read TGTGCCAGCAGCCCTAGGGGTTTGGACTATGGCTACACCTTC. Translated: CASSPRGLDYGYTF. Full variable domain (rest looked up from reference TRBV11-2 and TRBJ1-2): EAGVAQSPRYKIIEKRQSVAFWCNPISGHATLYWYQQILGQGPKLLIQFQNNGVVDDSQLPKDRFSAERLKGVDSTLKIQPAKLEDSAVYLCASSPRGLDYGYTFGSGTRLTVV.